This T cell receptor (beta chain) is drawn from a study of blood T cell repertoires in COVID-19. Study information: Donors in the United States, Italy and Spain gave samples during acute or convalescent COVID-19. T cells, B-cell-depleted T cells, or PBMCs provided the cDNA or gDNA that served as material.

Per the study methods: Amplification from reference gene primers served as the basis for estimated nucleated cell counts. The repertoire was sequenced with immunoSEQ multiplex PCR; TCRdb's copy has only in-frame clones and lacks some. The DNA gave D and trimming, while V, J and clone size come from that table. The table has roughly 120,000 clones, less than 75% seen once. This CDR3 has 12 amino acids. V shed 3 bases and J shed 7 bases, with 10 bases lying between them. The germline CDR1 and CDR2 sequences are SGHRS and YFSETQ. This chain uses TRBV5-1 with TRBJ1-2, with D possibly matching TRBD1 (5 bases). This TCR was recovered from a human donor with acute or convalescent COVID-19. The donor label of this sample is uncertain. The sequencing sample was made of peripheral blood. The CDR3 region has the DNA TGCGCCAGCAGCTCGGGCGGGGGTGGCTACACCTTC. Translation gives CASSSGGGGYTF.